What follows are 3 T cell receptor beta chains derived from one specimen sequenced in a study of T cell responses to AZD1222 COVID-19 vaccine. TCRdb's table, derived via immunoSEQ multiplex PCR, lists solely in-frame clones and lacks some. The sample has about 130,000 clones; roughly 90% are singletons. The sequencing here drew on peripheral blood, taken on day 0 of AZD1222 vaccination. These receptors were obtained from an adult in good health.

The chain recombines TRBV5-8 with TRBJ2-7; D uncertain. Germline V gene lookup returns CDR1 SGHTS and CDR2 YDEGEE. This CDR3 is 15 amino acids long. With 4 bases removed from V and 2 bases from J, the gap between germline ends came to 16 bases. The CDR3 DNA reads as TGTGCCAGCAGCCCCGCGTCGATCAATACCTACGAGCAGTACTTC. This codes for CASSPASINTYEQYF.

The chain has TRBV6-5 and TRBJ1-2; D gene unclear. The CDR3 loop spans 13 amino acids. Germline-derived CDR1 and CDR2 are MNHEY and SVGAGI. Trimming cost V 0 bases and J 10 bases, with 12 bases left between them. The CDR3 spells CASSYSTGNVYTF. CDR3 bases: TGTGCCAGCAGTTACTCCACGGGGAACGTCTACACCTTC.

V gene TRBV28 combines with J gene TRBJ1-2; 7 bases fit TRBD1. This CDR3 contains 17 residues. The ends lost 4 bases at V and 8 bases at J; junction bases unmatched: 19. Looked up from germline, CDR1 is MDHEN and CDR2 is SYDVKM. CDR3 coding DNA: TGTGCCAGCAGTTATGGGGGTTCGACAGGGAGCTTAGGCGGCTACACCTTC. It yields the protein CASSYGGSTGSLGGYTF.